Following are 23 T cell receptor beta chains from one sample sequenced in a study of breast tumors, draining lymph nodes, adjacent tissues. The lymph nodes were axillary draining lymph nodes from breast cancer patients. Each CDR3 protein gets one entry after TCRdb re-called the multiplex PCR reads with MiXCR. The data show under 250,000 distinct CDR3 sequences, about 30% seen once. The sample taken for sequencing was axillary lymph node tissue. Receptors originate from a female donor with breast cancer. Some clones in this sample may be carry-over from other donors' samples.

In regard to this clonotype: Possible read error: a much larger clone is one base away. The CDR3 DNA is TGTGCCAGTAGTATATCGGGGGGGCCCCATCAGCCCCAGCATTTT. It is translated as CASSISGGPHQPQHF. V is TRBV19 and J is TRBJ1-5, with D possibly being TRBD1 (6 bases). This CDR3 is 15 amino acids long. Germline CDR1 reads LNHDA; CDR2 reads SQIVND (reference sequence). The V end lost 2 bases, the J end lost 5 bases, and 13 bases lay between the germline ends.

The V gene is TRBV4-2, the J gene TRBJ2-4; 8 bases match TRBD2. V shed 4 bases, J shed 4 bases, and the junction held 9 bases outside the gene matches. CDR1 is LGHNA and CDR2 is YNFKEQ in the germline V gene. The CDR3 covers 16 residues. The CDR3 loop is CASSPSSGTRKNIQYF. The CDR3, as DNA: TGTGCCAGCAGCCCATCTTCCGGGACTAGAAAAAACATTCAGTACTTC.

With regard to this clonotype: Likely a read error: the CDR3 ends without its conserved phenylalanine or tryptophan. The genes are TRBV19 and TRBJ2-4; perhaps TRBD2 as D (7 bases). Looked up from germline, CDR1 is LNHDA and CDR2 is SQIVND (reference sequence). The CDR3 has 16 residues. V was trimmed by 4 bases and J by 2 bases, leaving 15 bases between them. CDR3 sequence: CASSRDRRGTKNIQYS. DNA for the CDR3: TGTGCCAGTAGTAGAGACAGGCGGGGGACCAAAAACATTCAGTACTCC.

The chain uses TRBV7-2 and TRBJ1-2; D is unresolved. The CDR3 is 21 residues long. Deletions cut 0 bases from V and 0 bases from J, with 26 bases between. Germline lookup yields CDR1 SGHTA and CDR2 FQGNSA. CDR3 DNA sequence: TGTGCCAGCAGCTTAGCGATGGCGGGAGCCAACAGATACGCAGCTAACTATGGCTACACCTTC. It specifies CASSLAMAGANRYAANYGYTF.

The chain employs TRBV19 and TRBJ2-5, with D possibly matching TRBD2 (5 bases). Per the germline V gene, CDR1 is LNHDA and CDR2 is SQIVND (reference sequence). Trimming shortened V by 3 bases and J by 4 bases, and 9 bases separated the two germline ends. CDR3 length: 13 amino acids. The CDR3 loop is CASSMFGRETQYF. The CDR3 DNA reads as TGTGCCAGTAGTATGTTTGGGAGAGAGACCCAGTACTTC.

On this clonotype: At one end, the junction sequence differs from germline, possibly due to a read error. The chain links TRBV5-1 to TRBJ2-5; 8 bases map to TRBD1. The germline V gene encodes CDR1 SGHRS and CDR2 YFSETQ. The length of the CDR3 is 14 residues. CDR3 DNA sequence: TGCGCCAGCAGCGGAAGGACAGGGCAAGACACCCAGTACTTC. It translates to CASSGRTGQDTQYF.

This clonotype was observed a few times. This may be a read error: a much more frequent sequence differs by one nucleotide. The CDR3 end shows no conserved phenylalanine or tryptophan, and so a read error is likely. It is unclear where the CDR3 begins or ends on the DNA, so no DNA is shown, and the CDR3 is as TCRdb lists it. The J gene is TRBJ2-5, the V gene TRBV20-1. Germline CDR1 is DFQATT and CDR2 is SNEGSKA (reference sequence). The CDR3 comprises 11 residues, both ends counted. The chain's CDR3 is CSARQQETQSL.

V is TRBV12-3 or TRBV12-4 and J is TRBJ2-1, with 11 bases identical to TRBD2. V gave up 6 bases and J gave up 15 bases; unmatched junction bases: 1. This CDR3 is built from 10 residues. The CDR3 loop reads CASSGLAGFF. DNA of the CDR3: TGTGCCAGCAGCGGACTAGCGGGGTTCTTC.

This clonotype has a handful of counts. The chain is built from TRBV5-1 and TRBJ1-1; 8 bases line up with TRBD1. This CDR3 is built from 13 residues. Germline V gives CDR1 SGHRS, CDR2 YFSETQ. The V and J ends lost 2 bases and 7 bases, in that order; junction bases with no gene match: 4. The CDR3 nucleotides read TGCGCCAGCAGCTTCTCGGACAGGGTTGAAGCTTTCTTT. The encoded protein is CASSFSDRVEAFF.

In the case of this clonotype: A much larger clone is a single base away; this may be a read error. The CDR3 end shows no conserved phenylalanine or tryptophan, and so a read error is likely. The chain combines TRBV6-1 with TRBJ2-1; D gene ambiguous. Trimming cost V 6 bases and J 4 bases, with 10 bases left between them. This CDR3 is built from 13 residues. Germline CDR1 is MNHNS and CDR2 is SASEGT. The CDR3 here is CASRSRTYNEQFL. CDR3 nucleotides: TGTGCCAGCAGGTCCAGGACGTACAATGAGCAGTTCCTC.

This clonotype was counted between two and nine times. The V and J genes are TRBV11-3 and TRBJ1-1, with a tentative D call TRBD1 (6 bases). V lost 2 bases, J lost 5 bases, and 12 bases lay in between. Germline CDR1 SGHNT, CDR2 YENEEA. The CDR3 runs 14 residues. The CDR3 sequence: CASSLRGGRTEAFF. The CDR3 DNA reads as TGTGCCAGCAGCTTACGTGGGGGGCGGACTGAAGCTTTCTTT.

The table lists this clonotype with many counts. This chain links TRBV4-2 with TRBJ2-1; the D is unclear. CDR3 length: 13 amino acids. Germline CDR1 and CDR2: LGHNA and YNFKEQ. V dropped 0 bases and J dropped 9 bases, with 9 bases sitting between them. As DNA, the CDR3 is TGTGCCAGCAGCCAAGAACGGCGACTTGAGCAGTTCTTC. Translating it yields CASSQERRLEQFF.

CDR3 loop: CSAAGTSGRVYEQYF. CDR3 nucleotides: TGCAGTGCAGCCGGGACTAGCGGGAGGGTCTACGAGCAGTACTTC. The chain links TRBV20-1 to TRBJ2-7, with 16 bases aligning to TRBD2. The CDR3 extends over 15 amino acids. Trimming at V came to 6 bases and at J to 3 bases, leaving 5 bases not matched to a gene. CDR1 and CDR2 from the germline V gene are DFQATT and SNEGSKA (reference sequence).

DNA for the CDR3: TGTGCCATCAGTGTGGACAGGGACACTGAAGCTTTCTTT. Encoded protein: CAISVDRDTEAFF. The chain recombines TRBV10-3 with TRBJ1-1, with 8 bases identical to TRBD1. J gave up 3 bases and V 4 bases, and 1 base lay outside the gene matches. Looked up from germline, CDR1 is ENHRY and CDR2 is SYGVKD. The CDR3 is 13 amino acids.

This clonotype was observed many times. The chain has TRBV5-1 and TRBJ1-6; D perhaps matches TRBD1 (6 bases). V lost 3 bases and J lost 4, with 20 bases in between. The CDR3 totals 18 residues. Germline CDR1 reads SGHRS; CDR2 reads YFSETQ. The CDR3 spells CASSSSGSIQGYNSPLHF. The CDR3 bases are TGCGCCAGCAGCTCCTCCGGGTCCATCCAGGGGTATAATTCACCCCTCCACTTT.

The chain employs TRBV18 and TRBJ2-1, with TRBD2 matching 7 bases. The CDR3 spans 14 residues. The germline V gene encodes CDR1 KGHSH and CDR2 LQKENI. Trimming took 3 bases from V and 12 from J; bases not matched to a gene: 11. CDR3 sequence reads: CASSPTGGTDGQFF. CDR3 DNA: TGTGCCAGCTCACCCACGGGAGGAACGGATGGGCAGTTCTTC.

About this clonotype: Germline and junction disagree at one end, which may indicate a read error. This chain links TRBV7-9 with TRBJ1-5; D perhaps matches TRBD1 (5 bases). CDR3 length: 12 amino acids. Germline V gene data show CDR1 as SEHNR and CDR2 as FQNEAQ (reference sequence). CDR3 loop: CASSRDNQPQHF. The CDR3 nucleotides read TGTGCGAGCAGCAGGGACAATCAGCCCCAGCATTTT. Full variable domain (remainder filled in from reference TRBV7-9 and TRBJ1-5): DTGVSQNPRHKITKRGQNVTFRCDPISEHNRLYWYRQTLGQGPEFLTYFQNEAQLEKSRLLSDRFSAERPKGSFSTLEIQRTEQGDSAMYLCASSRDNQPQHFGDGTRLSIL.

The table lists this clonotype with a count of one. An end of the junction differs from the germline gene, which may be a read error. The chain is built from TRBV6-5 and TRBJ2-1; D perhaps matches TRBD1 (6 bases). The CDR3 is made up of 16 amino acids. CDR1 is MNHEY and CDR2 is SVGAGI in the germline V gene. CDR3 nucleotides: TGTGCCAGCAGTTTCCTGACAGGATCGGCCTACGATGAGCAGTTCTTC. This sequence encodes CASSFLTGSAYDEQFF.

This clonotype has a count of ten or more. V is TRBV7-2 and J is TRBJ2-1; 12 positions agree with TRBD2. CDR1 and CDR2 from the germline V gene are SGHTA and FQGNSA. The V and J ends lost 2 bases and 4 bases, in that order; junction bases with no gene match: 6. The CDR3 runs to 17 residues. The DNA of the CDR3 is TGTGCCAGCAGCTTAAGACTAGCGGGAGCTTTGTACAATGAGCAGTTCTTC. This translates into CASSLRLAGALYNEQFF.

In its sample, this clonotype was seen many times. V gene TRBV2 combines with J gene TRBJ2-7; possible D gene TRBD1, 7 bases. With 2 bases removed from V and 2 bases from J, the gap between germline ends came to 10 bases. From germline, CDR1 is SNHLY and CDR2 FYNNEI. The CDR3 covers 14 residues. CDR3 sequence (DNA): TGTGCCAGCAGTGAACAGGGGGAGGCCTACGAGCAGTACTTC. It is translated as CASSEQGEAYEQYF.

This clonotype occurred a few times. A much bigger clone sits one base away, suggesting this may be a read error. The chain combines TRBV20-1 with TRBJ2-1, with 11 bases aligning to TRBD1. J lost 9 bases, V lost 6 bases, and 10 bases had no gene match. There are 14 residues in the CDR3. Germline loops: CDR1 DFQATT, CDR2 SNEGSKA (reference sequence). DNA for the CDR3: TGCAGTGCGCGGGCCGGGACAGGGGGAACTGAGCAGTTCTTC. It encodes CSARAGTGGTEQFF.

The genes are TRBV18 and TRBJ1-1; D gene uncertain. Germline loops: CDR1 KGHSH, CDR2 LQKENI. The CDR3 is 12 amino acids. V shed 3 bases and J shed 7 bases, with 9 bases lying between them. The CDR3 region is CASSPQEREAFF. CDR3 sequence (DNA): TGTGCCAGCTCACCGCAGGAACGTGAAGCTTTCTTT.

This clonotype appeared many times. V gene TRBV6-4 combines with J gene TRBJ1-6, with 7 bases fitting TRBD1. V lost 10 bases to trimming and J lost 8 bases; unmatched junction nucleotides: 23. The length of the CDR3 is 18 residues. The germline V gene encodes CDR1 MRHNA and CDR2 SNTAGT. The CDR3 protein is CATFFSGQENHGDSPLHF. In DNA form, the CDR3 reads TGTGCCACCTTTTTCTCTGGACAGGAAAACCATGGGGATTCACCCCTCCACTTT.